This is a list of T cell receptor beta chains from one sample in a study of T cell changes during pregnancy in multiple sclerosis. Data came from immunoSEQ multiplex PCR; TCRdb stores just in-frame clones and leaves some out. The table shows around 74,000 clones, with 88% occurring only once. The specimen comprised peripheral blood, sampled before pregnancy. Receptor source: a female donor with multiple sclerosis, enrolled in a pregnancy study. The CDR3 runs from the conserved cysteine through the conserved F or W. The D gene is left open where the match is weak. Only some rows state a clone size, as once, few, many or a class for expanded clones.

DNA	CDR3	size	J	V	D
TGTGCCAGCAGCTTGGACAGTCTAGCCAAAAACATTCAGTACTTC	CASSLDSLAKNIQYF	few	TRBJ2-4	TRBV7-8	.
TGCGCCAGCAGCCAAGATCCGGCAGGCACTGAAGCTTTCTTT	CASSQDPAGTEAFF	.	TRBJ1-1	TRBV4-1	.
TGTGCCAGCAGCTTGGGCGGGGTCAATGGCTACACCTTC	CASSLGGVNGYTF	.	TRBJ1-2	TRBV5-6	.
TGTGCCAGCAGCCTAAGACAGGACAACACAGATACGCAGTATTTT	CASSLRQDNTDTQYF	.	TRBJ2-3	TRBV9	.
TGTGCCAGCAGCGTAAACAGGGCAGATGGAAACACCATATATTTT	CASSVNRADGNTIYF	.	TRBJ1-3	TRBV5-4	.
TGTGCCAGCATCCGACTAGCGGGAGGGCTTTGGGGCGAGCAGTACTTC	CASIRLAGGLWGEQYF	many	TRBJ2-7	TRBV5-6	TRBD2
TGCGCCAGCAGCTTGGATTCAGGCGGGACCGGGGAGCTGTTTTTT	CASSLDSGGTGELFF	.	TRBJ2-2	TRBV5-1	.
TGTGCCAGCAGCATCGCCGGGACTTTTCTGGGGAATGAGCAGTTCTTC	CASSIAGTFLGNEQFF	.	TRBJ2-1	TRBV9	.
TGCGCCAGCAGTGACAGTAACTATGGCTACACCTTC	CASSDSNYGYTF	.	TRBJ1-2	TRBV10-2	.
TGCACCAGCAGCCAAGATCTCCCACTCCCTAGCGGCTACACAGATACGCAGTATTTT	CTSSQDLPLPSGYTDTQYF	.	TRBJ2-3	TRBV1	.
TGTGCCAGCAGCTTGGATTTCGGACTAGCTAACTATGGCTACACCTTC	CASSLDFGLANYGYTF	.	TRBJ1-2	TRBV5-5	.
TGCAGCGGGTTAACCGGGATGCAACTGTTTTTT	CSGLTGMQLFF	.	TRBJ1-4	TRBV29-1	.
TGTGCCAGCAGCATCCTCCCCTCAGGGGCTGGGGCCAACGTCCTGACTTTC	CASSILPSGAGANVLTF	.	TRBJ2-6	TRBV7-3	.
TGTGCCAGCAGCCAGAGGGTGTACGCGAGCTCCTACAATGAGCAGTTCTTC	CASSQRVYASSYNEQFF	.	TRBJ2-1	TRBV7-9	.
TGTGCCAGTAGTATTGAAGCGGGACACCGCTATGGCTACACCTTC	CASSIEAGHRYGYTF	.	TRBJ1-2	TRBV19	.
TGTGCCAGCATGGTAGGGGGTAACTCTGGAAACACCATATATTTT	CASMVGGNSGNTIYF	.	TRBJ1-3	TRBV6-1	.
TGCGCCAGCAGCCAAGATCTGGACAGAACCTATGGCTACACCTTC	CASSQDLDRTYGYTF	.	TRBJ1-2	TRBV4-1	.
TGCGCCAGCAGCTTGGGGTACGGACAGGGGGCTGAAGCTTTCTTT	CASSLGYGQGAEAFF	.	TRBJ1-1	TRBV5-1	TRBD1
TGTGCCAGCAGCTTAACTAGTTCCTACAATGAGCAGTTCTTC	CASSLTSSYNEQFF	.	TRBJ2-1	TRBV7-3	.
TGTGCCAGCACCTGGGACAGTGGCGAGCAGTACTTC	CASTWDSGEQYF	once	TRBJ2-7	TRBV6-1	TRBD1
TGTGCCAGCAACCACGCTTGGGGACTAGCGGATAGCAATGAGCAGTTCTTC	CASNHAWGLADSNEQFF	.	TRBJ2-1	TRBV14	TRBD2
TGCGCCAGCAGCCAAGATCTAGTCGGGTTCATGGAGCAGTTCTTC	CASSQDLVGFMEQFF	.	TRBJ2-1	TRBV4-3	.
TGTGCCAGCAGCTTAGGGGTTGGACAGGACCACGAGCAGTACTTC	CASSLGVGQDHEQYF	.	TRBJ2-7	TRBV7-9	TRBD1
TGTGCCAGCAGTGAAGAGCCCACTGGGAGCGGCTACGAGCAGTACTTC	CASSEEPTGSGYEQYF	.	TRBJ2-7	TRBV2	.
TGTGCCAGCAAGCCGGGACAGAGCACAGATACGCAGTATTTT	CASKPGQSTDTQYF	.	TRBJ2-3	TRBV27	TRBD1
TGTGCCAGCAGCCCAGGGGCAAAGCAGCCCCAGCATTTT	CASSPGAKQPQHF	.	TRBJ1-5	TRBV11-2	.
TGCGCCAGCGGGGAAGCGGGAGCACTTGAGCAGTTCTTC	CASGEAGALEQFF	.	TRBJ2-1	TRBV10-1	TRBD2
TGCGCCAGCAGCGGGACAAAGGACGCGAACACTGAAGCTTTCTTT	CASSGTKDANTEAFF	.	TRBJ1-1	TRBV5-1	.
TGTGCCATCCGGACTAGCGGGGGGGCGTTAGGGGAGCTGTTTTTT	CAIRTSGGALGELFF	few	TRBJ2-2	TRBV2	TRBD2
TGTGCCAGCAGTTACCGGGACACAAAGGCGCAGTTCTTC	CASSYRDTKAQFF	.	TRBJ2-1	TRBV6-5	.
TGTGCCTGGAGTTGGGCGGGGGGGCTTTCACCCCTCCACTTT	CAWSWAGGLSPLHF	.	TRBJ1-6	TRBV30	.
TGTGCTAGTGGTCAGAGAACAGGGGGCAACACCGGGGAGCTGTTTTTT	CASGQRTGGNTGELFF	.	TRBJ2-2	TRBV12-5	TRBD1
TGTGCCAGCTCAACGGGACAGGGGAAAAGCGCGGGTAATGAAAAACTGTTTTTT	CASSTGQGKSAGNEKLFF	.	TRBJ1-4	TRBV18	TRBD1
TGTGCCACCACAAAGGGGGGGCGCGAAGCTTTCTTT	CATTKGGREAFF	.	TRBJ1-1	TRBV6-5	.
TGTGCCAGCGGGACTCGATTAAAGCAGTATTTT	CASGTRLKQYF	.	TRBJ2-3	TRBV27	.
TGCGCCAGCAGCGATAAAAGACAGGGCGATGAAAAACTGTTTTTT	CASSDKRQGDEKLFF	.	TRBJ1-4	TRBV5-1	TRBD1
TGCGCCAGCAGCCAAGAGTTTCTCAGTACCGAGACCCAGTACTTC	CASSQEFLSTETQYF	.	TRBJ2-5	TRBV4-3	.